This T cell receptor (beta chain) was sequenced in a study of blood T cell repertoires in COVID-19. The protocol was immunoSEQ multiplex PCR, while the TCRdb copy is restricted to in-frame clones and leaves out a portion. The sample lists approximately 120,000 clones, 70% to 90% seen once, with 1.5% to 1.7% in the top ten. The trim removed 3 bases at V and 11 bases at J, leaving 13 bases unmatched. From germline, CDR1 is GTSNPN and CDR2 SVGIG (reference sequence). This CDR3 spans 15 amino acids. Sequencing input: peripheral blood. The chain links TRBV30 to TRBJ2-3; TRBD2 matches 11 bases. The receptor comes from a human donor in a cohort sampled during active COVID-19. The DNA for the CDR3 is TGTGCCTGGAGACCACTAGCGGGGGTCTATGGGGGGCAGTATTTT. This gives the protein CAWRPLAGVYGGQYF.